This T cell receptor beta chain was observed in a study of OX40 agonist ivuxolimab in advanced cancers. Regarding this clone: Its antigen is unidentified.

Study-wide points: There was clonal expansion of CD4+ and CD8+ blood T cells by week 6 at 0.1 to 3.0 mg/kg. Low normalized T-cell clonal expansion also characterized some of the nonresponders. Not determined was the antigen specificity of the expanded peripheral T cells.

In germline, CDR1 is MNHNY, CDR2 SVGAGI (reference sequence). The CDR3 runs to 14 residues. Germline trimming cut 7 bases from V and 5 bases from J; bases unmatched to any gene: 8. Profiling relied on immunoSEQ multiplex PCR, and the TCRdb table lists in-frame clones only, not all of them. This table holds 100,000 or so clones, 90% found once. The sample in question was CD4+ or CD8+ T cells sorted from blood, obtained in a trial of the OX40 agonist ivuxolimab. This chain links TRBV6-6 with TRBJ1-5, with TRBD1 identical over 7 bases. This clonotype originated in an adult with an advanced solid tumor such as melanoma, head and neck, liver or kidney cancer. The CDR3: CASTRGGGHQPQHF. In DNA form, the CDR3 reads TGTGCCAGCACCCGGGGAGGGGGCCATCAGCCCCAGCATTTT.